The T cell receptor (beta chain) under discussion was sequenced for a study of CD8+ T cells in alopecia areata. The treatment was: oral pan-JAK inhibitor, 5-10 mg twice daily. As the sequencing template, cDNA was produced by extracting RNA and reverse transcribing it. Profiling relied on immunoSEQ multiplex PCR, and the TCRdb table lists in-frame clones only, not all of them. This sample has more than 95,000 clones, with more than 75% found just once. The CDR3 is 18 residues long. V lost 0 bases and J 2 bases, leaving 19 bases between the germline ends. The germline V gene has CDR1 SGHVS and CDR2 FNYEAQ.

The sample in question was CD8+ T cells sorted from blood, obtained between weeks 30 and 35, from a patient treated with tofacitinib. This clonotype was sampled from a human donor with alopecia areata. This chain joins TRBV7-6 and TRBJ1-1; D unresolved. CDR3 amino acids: CASSLAELGETINTEAFF. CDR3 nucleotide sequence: TGTGCCAGCAGCTTAGCTGAGCTCGGGGAAACGATAAACACTGAAGCTTTCTTT. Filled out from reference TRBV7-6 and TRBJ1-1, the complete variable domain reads GAGVSQSPRYKVTKRGQDVALRCDPISGHVSLYWYRQALGQGPEFLTYFNYEAQQDKSGLPNDRFSAERPEGSISTLTIQRTEQRDSAMYRCASSLAELGETINTEAFFGQGTRLTVV.